These 23 T cell receptor beta chains were all obtained from the same sample, sequenced in a study of blood T cells in healthy people across ages. A sample-barcoded 5' primer and a J-beta primer mix were used in a second PCR of roughly 7 to 11 cycles. TCRdb used MiXCR to reprocess the 5' RACE reads, holding one entry per CDR3 protein. The sample contains about 780,000 distinct CDR3 sequences, about a quarter of which appear only once. These data were also reused for a study on T cells of mothers and their children.

Sample: blood. The receptors stem from a boy aged 5-17 years in good health.

This clonotype was counted between two and nine times. The V and J genes are TRBV20-1 and TRBJ2-5; TRBD1 agrees at 8 bases. Trimming cost V 6 bases and J 5 bases; bases outside gene matches: 11. Germline V gene lookup returns CDR1 DFQATT and CDR2 SNEGSKA (reference sequence). This CDR3 has 14 residues. CDR3 bases: TGCAGTGCACCGGACAGGGTGATTGGTGAGACCCAGTACTTC. Protein: CSAPDRVIGETQYF.

There are a few counts of this clonotype. The chain recombines TRBV5-1 with TRBJ1-2, with 9 nucleotides matching TRBD1. V gave up 4 bases and J gave up 6 bases; unmatched junction bases: 7. The CDR3 loop spans 14 amino acids. Germline CDR1 is SGHRS and CDR2 is YFSETQ. The CDR3 sequence is CASSRLTGGHGYTF. The CDR3 DNA sequence: TGCGCCAGCAGCCGACTAACAGGGGGCCATGGCTACACCTTC. The entire variable domain, with the rest obtained from reference TRBV5-1 and TRBJ1-2, is as follows: KAGVTQTPRYLIKTRGQQVTLSCSPISGHRSVSWYQQTPGQGLQFLFEYFSETQRNKGNFPGRFSGRQFSNSRSEMNVSTLELGDSALYLCASSRLTGGHGYTFGSGTRLTVV.

There are a few counts of this clonotype. The J gene is TRBJ1-1, the V gene TRBV5-1, with D possibly TRBD1 on 5 matching bases. The V end lost 2 bases, the J end lost 1 base, and 18 bases lay between the germline ends. The CDR3 contains 17 residues. Germline V gene data show CDR1 as SGHRS and CDR2 as YFSETQ. The CDR3 nucleotides are TGCGCCAGCAGCTTATCGCCAGCGGGGACTGGGAACACTGAAGCTTTCTTT. Amino acid sequence: CASSLSPAGTGNTEAFF.

The CDR3: CAWSVTAGELFF. Written as DNA, the CDR3 is TGTGCCTGGAGTGTGACGGCCGGGGAGCTGTTTTTT. This chain joins TRBV30 and TRBJ2-2; D unresolved. Germline-derived CDR1 and CDR2 are GTSNPN and SVGIG (reference sequence). CDR3 length: 12 residues. Trimming shortened V by 0 bases and J by 6 bases, and 5 bases separated the two germline ends. The full variable domain, its missing parts supplied by reference TRBV30 and TRBJ2-2, is SQTIHQWPATLVQPVGSPLSLECTVEGTSNPNLYWYRQAAGRGLQLLFYSVGIGQISSEVPQNLSASRPQDRQFILSSKKLLLSDSGFYLCAWSVTAGELFFGEGSRLTVL.

The sample holds a few counts of this clonotype. The V call is TRBV11-2, the J call TRBJ2-4; TRBD2 aligns across 13 bases. V shed 5 bases, J shed 7 bases, and the junction held 14 bases outside the gene matches. The CDR3 spans 18 residues. Germline-derived CDR1 and CDR2 are SGHAT and FQNNGV. The CDR3 coding sequence is TGTGCCAGCAGCATCCTCACTAGCGGGGGGGCGGGTCGGAACATTCAGTACTTC. The encoded protein is CASSILTSGGAGRNIQYF.

A note on this clonotype: A junction boundary mismatches the germline segment, possibly from a read error. The CDR3 region has the DNA TGTGCTAGCGGGACGGAAGTCATGGAGACCCAATACTTC. Its translation is CASGTEVMETQYF. The V call is TRBV12-5, the J call TRBJ2-5; possibly TRBD1 or TRBD2 for D (5 bases each). The CDR3 extends over 13 amino acids. Germline lookup yields CDR1 LGHNT and CDR2 FRNRAP. The complete variable domain, with remaining parts taken from reference TRBV12-5 and TRBJ2-5, reads DARVTQTPRHKVTEMGQEVTMRCQPILGHNTVFWYRQTMMQGLELLAYFRNRAPLDDSGMPKDRFSAEMPDATLATLKIQPSEPRDSAVYFCASGTEVMETQYFGPGTRLLVL.

The genes are TRBV28 and TRBJ2-7; D unresolved. CDR1 and CDR2 from the germline V gene are MDHEN and SYDVKM. V shed 3 bases and J shed 3 bases, with 6 bases lying between them. The length of the CDR3 is 12 residues. CDR3 in DNA: TGTGCCAGCAGTTTTAACGACTACGAGCAGTACTTC. Its translation: CASSFNDYEQYF. Filled out from reference TRBV28 and TRBJ2-7, the complete variable domain reads DVKVTQSSRYLVKRTGEKVFLECVQDMDHENMFWYRQDPGLGLRLIYFSYDVKMKEKGDIPEGYSVSREKKERFSLILESASTNQTSMYLCASSFNDYEQYFGPGTRLTVT.

This rearrangement joins TRBV27 to TRBJ2-4; TRBD1 matches at 7 bases. Looked up from germline, CDR1 is MNHEY and CDR2 is SMNVEV (reference sequence). The CDR3 is 12 amino acids. With 2 bases clipped from V and 10 bases from J, the junction kept 2 bases outside the gene matches. CDR3 loop: CASSLPGGIQYF. Written as DNA, the CDR3 is TGTGCCAGCAGTTTACCAGGGGGTATTCAGTACTTC.

The chain uses TRBV3-1 and TRBJ2-1; 10 bases align to TRBD2. The CDR3 covers 16 residues. CDR1 LGHDT and CDR2 YNNKEL come from the germline V gene (reference sequence). V lost 4 bases, J lost 6 bases, and 9 bases stayed unmatched. CDR3 residues: CASSRSAGGPTNEQFF. The DNA of the CDR3 is TGTGCCAGCAGCCGTTCAGCGGGGGGGCCAACCAATGAGCAGTTCTTC.

This clonotype showed up just a few times. The gene calls are TRBV29-1 and TRBJ2-7; possibly TRBD2 for D (6 bases). The CDR3 is 12 amino acids. V lost 7 bases to trimming and J lost 2 bases, with 12 bases between them. Germline V gene sequence: CDR1 SQVTM, CDR2 ANQGSEA. The CDR3 coding sequence is TGCAGCGCGCGGGACTGGACCTACGAGCAGTACTTC. This gives the protein CSARDWTYEQYF.

This clonotype was picked up a small number of times. The rearrangement joins TRBV11-2 to TRBJ2-1; 7 bases match TRBD2. The junction had 13 bases not matched to a gene; V was cut back by 5 bases and J by 6 bases. CDR1 is SGHAT, CDR2 FQNNGV, per germline. The CDR3 is made up of 16 amino acids. CDR3 in amino acids: CASSRSRAGVSNEQFF. The CDR3, as DNA: TGTGCCAGCAGCCGGTCGCGGGCGGGGGTCTCCAATGAGCAGTTCTTC.

This clonotype showed up just a few times. The chain uses TRBV25-1 and TRBJ1-5, with TRBD1 matching over 7 bases. The CDR3 is 16 amino acids. After removal of 2 bases from V and 3 bases from J, the junction contained 7 bases not matched to a gene. Germline V gene sequence: CDR1 MGHDK, CDR2 SYGVNS. The CDR3, as DNA: TGTGCCAGCAGTGAACCCCAACAGGGGCCCAATCAGCCCCAGCATTTT. Amino acid sequence: CASSEPQQGPNQPQHF. Full variable domain (rest looked up from reference TRBV25-1 and TRBJ1-5): EADIYQTPRYLVIGTGKKITLECSQTMGHDKMYWYQQDPGMELHLIHYSYGVNSTEKGDLSSESTVSRIRTEHFPLTLESARPSHTSQYLCASSEPQQGPNQPQHFGDGTRLSIL.

This rearrangement joins TRBV6-1 to TRBJ2-7, with D tentatively TRBD1 (5 bases). The J call may be incorrect, as the DNA end agrees better with TRBJ2-5. This CDR3 region has 16 residues. In germline, CDR1 is MNHNS, CDR2 SASEGT. The CDR3 region has the DNA TGTGCCAGCAGTCTCCCGGTAGGGGTGTTCCAAGAGACCCAGTACTTC. Translating gives CASSLPVGVFQETQYF.

The V call is TRBV7-9, the J call TRBJ2-2; 8 bases are a match to TRBD2. Germline values: CDR1 SEHNR, CDR2 FQNEAQ (reference sequence). This CDR3 has 19 amino acids. V was clipped by 5 bases and J by 0 bases; unmatched bases: 14. The CDR3 sequence is CASSPFRGGGFANTGELFF. The CDR3, as DNA: TGTGCCAGCAGCCCCTTTCGGGGGGGAGGATTCGCGAACACCGGGGAGCTGTTTTTT.

The CDR3 region has the DNA TGTGCCAGCAGTCGACAGTACGGGGTAGAGGGCTACACCTTC. This translates into CASSRQYGVEGYTF. The chain combines TRBV12-3 or TRBV12-4 with TRBJ1-2; a possible D gene is TRBD1 (5 bases). Trimming left V 5 bases short and J 8 bases short, with 18 bases between. The CDR3 consists of 14 residues.

The chain is built from TRBV11-2 and TRBJ2-5; 7 positions agree with TRBD1. Trimming removed 2 bases from V and 8 bases from J; junction bases left unmatched: 14. This CDR3 comprises 16 residues. Germline CDR1 reads SGHAT; CDR2 reads FQNNGV. This chain's CDR3 is CASSLSAGTAWDTQYF. CDR3 in DNA: TGTGCCAGCAGCTTATCTGCCGGGACAGCCTGGGACACCCAGTACTTC.

The genes are TRBV11-2 and TRBJ2-5, with D uncertain. The J call may be incorrect, as the DNA end agrees better with TRBJ2-7. Germline CDR1 and CDR2: SGHAT and FQNNGV. CDR3 length equals 14 residues. CDR3 residues: CASSSLRLVYEQYF. Here the CDR3 DNA reads TGTGCCAGCAGCTCACTGCGTCTGGTGTACGAGCAGTACTTC.

In DNA form, the CDR3 reads TGTGCCAGCAGCCAGCCTGACTCACCCCTCCACTTT. Residues: CASSQPDSPLHF. V is TRBV3-1 and J is TRBJ1-6; no reliable D call. The CDR3 loop spans 12 amino acids. Trimming took off 3 bases at V and 10 bases at J, with 7 bases between the two ends. Germline assignment: CDR1 LGHDT and CDR2 YNNKEL (reference sequence).

This clonotype appeared a few times. The chain recombines TRBV20-1 with TRBJ2-5; no firm D call. The CDR3 has 14 amino acids. V lost 3 bases and J lost 5, with 16 bases in between. Germline-derived CDR1 and CDR2 are DFQATT and SNEGSKA (reference sequence). CDR3 nucleotides: TGCAGTGCTAGCGGGCCCGAGGTTCGGGAGACCCAGTACTTC. Protein sequence: CSASGPEVRETQYF.

The chain uses TRBV20-1 and TRBJ2-1; perhaps TRBD2 as D (6 bases). The germline gives CDR1 DFQATT, CDR2 SNEGSKA (reference sequence). V was shortened by 2 bases and J by 4 bases, with 21 bases between the two germline ends. The length of the CDR3 is 17 residues. The DNA for the CDR3 is TGCAGTGCTAGACGGCTCTTCTCCCGGGGGAGTTACAATGAGCAGTTCTTC. Translating gives CSARRLFSRGSYNEQFF.

This chain connects TRBV20-1 to TRBJ1-1; possibly TRBD1 for D (6 bases). Germline-derived CDR1 and CDR2 are DFQATT and SNEGSKA (reference sequence). There are 13 residues in the CDR3. V dropped 3 bases and J dropped 1 base, with 9 bases sitting between them. DNA of the CDR3: TGCAGTGCTAGGCAACAGGGGAACACTGAAGCTTTCTTT. Translated, it gives CSARQQGNTEAFF.

The CDR3 DNA is TGTGCCATCAGTGAGTTTTGGCCGAGCTCTGGGGCCAACGTCCTGACTTTC. Its protein product is CAISEFWPSSGANVLTF. The V call is TRBV10-3, the J call TRBJ2-6; the D is unclear. This CDR3 comprises 17 residues. Germline CDR1 ENHRY, CDR2 SYGVKD. Trimming stripped 1 base from V and 0 bases from J, with 10 bases between.

V is TRBV4-1 and J is TRBJ1-1; weak D call: TRBD1 (5 bases). The CDR3 runs to 19 residues. The germline CDR1 and CDR2 sequences are MGHRA and YSYEKL. V lost 5 bases and J 1 base, leaving 26 bases between the germline ends. CDR3 coding DNA: TGCGCCAGCAGCTCCAGCGGTTTTTACGTCCAGGGCCGGAACACTGAAGCTTTCTTT. Amino acid sequence: CASSSSGFYVQGRNTEAFF.